One T cell receptor (beta chain) is described in this entry. Trimming shortened V by 4 bases and J by 6 bases, and 16 bases separated the two germline ends. Germline V gene lookup returns CDR1 SGHRS and CDR2 YFSETQ. This CDR3 spans 15 amino acids. Under the authors' procedure: The authors estimated nucleated cell counts from reference gene primer amplification. TCRdb keeps only in-frame clones here, not all; method: immunoSEQ multiplex PCR. The DNA was the basis for D and trimming; V, J and clone size are from that table. This table holds roughly 230,000 clones, 65% to 85% found once. The data belong to a study of blood T cell repertoires in COVID-19.

V gene TRBV5-1 combines with J gene TRBJ2-2, with a possible D match to TRBD1 (5 bases). This sequence was found in a man aged 40-49 years with acute or convalescent COVID-19. The sequencing input was peripheral blood. The CDR3 reads CASSPGQGIAGELFF. CDR3 sequence (DNA): TGCGCCAGCAGCCCAGGGCAGGGTATCGCCGGGGAGCTGTTTTTT.